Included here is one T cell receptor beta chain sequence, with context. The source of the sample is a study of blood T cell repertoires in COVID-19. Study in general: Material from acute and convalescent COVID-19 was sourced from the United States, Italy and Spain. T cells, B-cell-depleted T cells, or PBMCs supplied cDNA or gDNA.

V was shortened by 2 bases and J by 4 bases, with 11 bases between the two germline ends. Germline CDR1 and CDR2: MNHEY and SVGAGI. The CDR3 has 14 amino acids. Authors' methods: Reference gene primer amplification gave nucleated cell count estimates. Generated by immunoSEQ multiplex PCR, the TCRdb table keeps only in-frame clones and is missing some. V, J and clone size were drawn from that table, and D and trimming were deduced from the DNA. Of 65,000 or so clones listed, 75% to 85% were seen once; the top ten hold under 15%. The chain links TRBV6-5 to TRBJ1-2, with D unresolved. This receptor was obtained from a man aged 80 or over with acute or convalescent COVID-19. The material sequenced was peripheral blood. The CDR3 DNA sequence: TGTGCCAGCAGTTACGGGCAGGCAGGCTATGGCTACACCTTC. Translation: CASSYGQAGYGYTF.